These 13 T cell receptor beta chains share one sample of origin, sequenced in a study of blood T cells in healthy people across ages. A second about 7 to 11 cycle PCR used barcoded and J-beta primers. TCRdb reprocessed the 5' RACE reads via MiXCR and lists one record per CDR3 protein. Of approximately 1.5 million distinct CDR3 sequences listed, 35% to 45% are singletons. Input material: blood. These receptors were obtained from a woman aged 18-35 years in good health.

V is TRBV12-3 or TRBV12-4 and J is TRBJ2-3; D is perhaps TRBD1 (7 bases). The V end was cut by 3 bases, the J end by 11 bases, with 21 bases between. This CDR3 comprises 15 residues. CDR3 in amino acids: CASSLFGRGADVQYF. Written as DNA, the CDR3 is TGTGCCAGCAGTTTGTTTGGCAGGGGGGCAGATGTGCAGTATTTT.

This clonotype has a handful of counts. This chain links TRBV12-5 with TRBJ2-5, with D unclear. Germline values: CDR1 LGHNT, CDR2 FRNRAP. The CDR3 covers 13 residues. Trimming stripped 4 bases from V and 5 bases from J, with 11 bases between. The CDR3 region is CASGSSVDETQYF. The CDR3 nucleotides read TGTGCTAGTGGTTCATCGGTAGACGAGACCCAGTACTTC.

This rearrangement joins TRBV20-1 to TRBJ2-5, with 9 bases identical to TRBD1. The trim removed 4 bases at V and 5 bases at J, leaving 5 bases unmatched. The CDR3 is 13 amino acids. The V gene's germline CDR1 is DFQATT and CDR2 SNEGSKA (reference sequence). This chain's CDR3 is CSAIGTGMETQYF. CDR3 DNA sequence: TGCAGTGCTATAGGGACAGGGATGGAGACCCAGTACTTC.

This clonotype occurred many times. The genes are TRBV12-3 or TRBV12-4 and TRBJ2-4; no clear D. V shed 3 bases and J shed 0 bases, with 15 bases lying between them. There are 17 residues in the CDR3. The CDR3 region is CASSLELSTIAKNIQYF. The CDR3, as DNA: TGTGCCAGCAGTTTGGAACTCTCTACGATAGCCAAAAACATTCAGTACTTC.

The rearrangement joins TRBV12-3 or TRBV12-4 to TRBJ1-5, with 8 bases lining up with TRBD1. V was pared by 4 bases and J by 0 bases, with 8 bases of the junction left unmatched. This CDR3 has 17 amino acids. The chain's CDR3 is CASSSGQGRYSNQPQHF. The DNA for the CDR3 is TGTGCCAGCAGTTCCGGACAGGGTAGATATAGCAATCAGCCCCAGCATTTT.

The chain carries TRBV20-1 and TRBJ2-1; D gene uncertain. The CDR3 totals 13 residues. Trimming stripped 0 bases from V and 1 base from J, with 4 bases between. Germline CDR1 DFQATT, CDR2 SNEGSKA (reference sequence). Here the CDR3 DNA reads TGCAGTGCTAGAGATGGGTCCTACAATGAGCAGTTCTTC. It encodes CSARDGSYNEQFF.

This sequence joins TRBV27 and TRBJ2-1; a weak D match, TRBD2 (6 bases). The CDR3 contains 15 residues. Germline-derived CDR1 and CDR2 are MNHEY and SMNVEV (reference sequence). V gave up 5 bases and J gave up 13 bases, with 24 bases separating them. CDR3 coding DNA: TGTGCCAGCAGTCCCCGACCTGCCAGGGCGGGGACCCAGTTCTTC. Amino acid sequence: CASSPRPARAGTQFF.

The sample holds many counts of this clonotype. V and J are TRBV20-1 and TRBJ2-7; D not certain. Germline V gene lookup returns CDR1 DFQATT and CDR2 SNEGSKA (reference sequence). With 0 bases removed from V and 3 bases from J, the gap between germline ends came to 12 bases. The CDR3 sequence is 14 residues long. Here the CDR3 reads CSARDLQEYYEQYF. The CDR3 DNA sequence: TGCAGTGCTAGAGATCTGCAGGAATACTACGAGCAGTACTTC.

The CDR3 bases are TGTGCCAGCCGCTCGGGCGCGAACTCCTACAATGAGCAGTACTTC. Translating gives CASRSGANSYNEQYF. This chain links TRBV21-1 with TRBJ2-1; the DNA was not compared with TRBD1, the D call given in the table. The J call may be faulty, since TRBJ2-7 better matches the DNA end. TRBV21-1 is described as a pseudogene. This CDR3 region has 15 residues.

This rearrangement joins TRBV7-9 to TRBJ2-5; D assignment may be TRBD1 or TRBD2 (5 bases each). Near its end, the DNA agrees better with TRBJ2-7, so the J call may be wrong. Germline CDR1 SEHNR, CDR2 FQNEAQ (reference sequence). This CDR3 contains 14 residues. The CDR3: CASSFGGQGYEQYF. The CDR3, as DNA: TGTGCCAGCAGCTTCGGCGGGCAGGGTTACGAGCAGTACTTC.

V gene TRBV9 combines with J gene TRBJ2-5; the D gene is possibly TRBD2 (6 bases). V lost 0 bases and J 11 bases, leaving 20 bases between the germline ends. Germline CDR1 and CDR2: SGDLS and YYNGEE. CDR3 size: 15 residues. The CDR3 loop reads CASSVDGRRGNEQYF. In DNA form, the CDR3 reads TGTGCCAGCAGCGTAGACGGGAGAAGAGGCAATGAGCAGTACTTC.

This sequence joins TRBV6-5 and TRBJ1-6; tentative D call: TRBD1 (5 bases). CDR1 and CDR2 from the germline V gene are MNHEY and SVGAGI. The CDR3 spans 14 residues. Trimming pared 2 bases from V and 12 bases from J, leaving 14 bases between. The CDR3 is CASSYRGFPEPLHF. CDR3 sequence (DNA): TGTGCCAGCAGTTACCGGGGGTTCCCGGAACCCCTCCACTTT.

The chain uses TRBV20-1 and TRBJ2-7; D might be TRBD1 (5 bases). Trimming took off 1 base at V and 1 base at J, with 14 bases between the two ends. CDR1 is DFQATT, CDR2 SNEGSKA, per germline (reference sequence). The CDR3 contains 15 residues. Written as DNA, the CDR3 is TGCAGTGCTAGAGGGGCCAGGGTAGTATCCTACGAGCAGTACTTC. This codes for CSARGARVVSYEQYF.